One sample yielded the 13 T cell receptor beta chains listed below, sequenced in a study of blood T cell repertoires in COVID-19. This table comes from immunoSEQ multiplex PCR, and its TCRdb copy is limited to in-frame clones, with some not included. The repertoire holds around 35,000 clones, approximately 81% seen once, with 2.5% to 4% in the top ten. Material: peripheral blood. These receptors were taken from a man aged 65 to 85 with COVID-19, enrolled during active disease.

The chain couples TRBV11-2 to TRBJ2-2, with 12 nucleotides matching TRBD2. The CDR3 is 15 residues long. CDR1 SGHAT and CDR2 FQNNGV come from the germline V gene. The J segment lost 8 bases and the V segment lost 4 bases, leaving 5 bases of the junction unmatched. This CDR3 reads CASSSGLAGSGELFF. CDR3 nucleotides: TGTGCCAGCAGCTCGGGACTAGCGGGTTCTGGGGAGCTGTTTTTT.

To note about this clone: At the DNA level, this CDR3 is encoded by other sequences in the same sample as well. CDR3: CASSLGQANYGYTF. CDR3 bases: TGCGCCAGCAGCTTGGGACAGGCCAACTATGGCTACACCTTC. This chain uses TRBV5-1 with TRBJ1-2; possible D gene TRBD1, 6 bases. Germline V lookup: CDR1 SGHRS, CDR2 YFSETQ. Trimming stripped 0 bases from V and 2 bases from J, with 8 bases between. The CDR3 has 14 amino acids.

The chain combines TRBV30 with TRBJ1-6; 8 nucleotides line up with TRBD1. The V segment lost 3 bases and the J segment 10 bases; nucleotides outside the gene matches: 17. This CDR3 has 17 residues. From germline, CDR1 is GTSNPN and CDR2 SVGIG (reference sequence). CDR3 in DNA: TGTGCCTGGAGAGCCGGCTGGGGCGGACAGGGAGCCTCACCCCTCCACTTT. This gives the protein CAWRAGWGGQGASPLHF.

This chain joins TRBV9 and TRBJ2-7; D gene ambiguous. Trimming shortened V by 0 bases and J by 2 bases, and 9 bases separated the two germline ends. The CDR3 has 14 amino acids. Germline CDR1 SGDLS, CDR2 YYNGEE. The CDR3 DNA reads TGTGCCAGCAGCGTAGCCAGTCAGACCTACGAGCAGTACTTC. This translates into CASSVASQTYEQYF. Together with reference TRBV9 and TRBJ2-7, the CDR3 gives the full variable domain: DSGVTQTPKHLITATGQRVTLRCSPRSGDLSVYWYQQSLDQGLQFLIQYYNGEERAKGNILERFSAQQFPDLHSELNLSSLELGDSALYFCASSVASQTYEQYFGPGTRLTVT.

This clone came up a few times. For the CDR3, the DNA is TGTGCCAGCAGTTACTCGATTCAGTACGAGCAGTACTTC. Translating gives CASSYSIQYEQYF. The chain joins TRBV6-2 or TRBV6-3 to TRBJ2-7; D gene unclear. The germline V gene has CDR1 MNHEY and CDR2 SVGEGT. The V gene lost 0 bases and the J gene lost 4 bases, with 7 bases spanning the gap. The CDR3 has 13 residues.

The chain carries TRBV2 and TRBJ2-1; D remains unclear. This CDR3 comprises 15 residues. V shed 4 bases and J shed 0 bases, with 10 bases lying between them. CDR1 is SNHLY, CDR2 FYNNEI, per germline. This CDR3 is CASSVGSASYNEQFF. CDR3 coding DNA: TGTGCCAGCAGTGTTGGTAGTGCCTCCTACAATGAGCAGTTCTTC.

The chain links TRBV10-3 to TRBJ2-3; weak D call: TRBD1 (6 bases). Germline CDR1 is ENHRY and CDR2 is SYGVKD. Deletions cut 10 bases from V and 0 bases from J, with 11 bases between. This CDR3 is 13 amino acids long. DNA for the CDR3: TGTGCCACCAGGGGCGGGAGCACAGATACGCAGTATTTT. Translated, it gives CATRGGSTDTQYF.

The chain is built from TRBV6-5 and TRBJ1-2, with D possibly being TRBD1 (6 bases). The CDR3 spans 11 residues. Trimming pared 6 bases from V and 6 bases from J, leaving 8 bases between. From germline, CDR1 is MNHEY and CDR2 SVGAGI. CDR3 DNA sequence: TGTGCCAGCAGCCCAGGGGATGGCTACACCTTC. Translated, it gives CASSPGDGYTF.

The chain couples TRBV28 to TRBJ2-7, with 7 bases fitting TRBD2. The length of the CDR3 is 19 residues. Trimming at V came to 1 base and at J to 0 bases, leaving 15 bases not matched to a gene. Germline V lookup: CDR1 MDHEN, CDR2 SYDVKM. The CDR3 loop is CASSLYLGSRTSVSYEQYF. In nucleotides, the CDR3 is TGTGCCAGCAGTTTATATCTGGGATCCAGGACTAGTGTCTCCTACGAGCAGTACTTC.

This rearrangement joins TRBV5-8 to TRBJ2-1; maybe TRBD1 (5 bases). Per the germline V gene, CDR1 is SGHTS and CDR2 is YDEGEE. Between the trimmed V and J ends, which lost 2 bases and 4 bases, there was a span of 13 bases. The CDR3 consists of 15 residues. CDR3 nucleotides: TGTGCCAGCAGCTTAGGGGCGACTGGGTACAATGAGCAGTTCTTC. Amino acids: CASSLGATGYNEQFF.

The chain is built from TRBV7-8 and TRBJ1-1, with 8 bases fitting TRBD1. V dropped 5 bases and J dropped 2; count of bases not matched to a gene: 4. The CDR3 runs to 14 residues. Germline V lookup: CDR1 SGHVS, CDR2 FQNEAQ. CDR3 DNA: TGTGCCAGCAGCATGACAGGGGTAAACACTGAAGCTTTCTTT. Translating gives CASSMTGVNTEAFF.

The rearrangement joins TRBV12-3 or TRBV12-4 to TRBJ1-5; unclear D gene. The CDR3 is 13 residues long. V was cut by 4 bases and J by 5 bases, with 9 bases left in between. CDR3 region: CASSSQEDQPQHF. The CDR3 DNA is TGTGCCAGCAGTTCCCAGGAGGATCAGCCCCAGCATTTT.

CDR3 sequence (DNA): TGCGCCAGCAGCCTAAGTTCAGGGACGCAGTATTTT. This sequence encodes CASSLSSGTQYF. V and J are TRBV4-1 and TRBJ2-3; possible D gene TRBD1, 5 bases. Germline V gene sequence: CDR1 MGHRA, CDR2 YSYEKL. CDR3 length: 12 amino acids. V lost 4 bases, J lost 9 bases, and 11 bases lay in between.